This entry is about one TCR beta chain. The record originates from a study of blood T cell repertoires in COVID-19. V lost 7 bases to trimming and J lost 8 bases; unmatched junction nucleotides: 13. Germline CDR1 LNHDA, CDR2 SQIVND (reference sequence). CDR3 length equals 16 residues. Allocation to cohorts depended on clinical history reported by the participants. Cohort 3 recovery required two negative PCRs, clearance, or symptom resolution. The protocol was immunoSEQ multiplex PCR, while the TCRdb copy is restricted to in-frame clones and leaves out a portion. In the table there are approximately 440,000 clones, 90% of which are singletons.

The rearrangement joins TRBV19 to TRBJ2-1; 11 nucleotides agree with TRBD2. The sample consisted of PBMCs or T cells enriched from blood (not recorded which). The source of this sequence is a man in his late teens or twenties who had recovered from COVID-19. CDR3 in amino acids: CASTPFSGRVSHEQFF. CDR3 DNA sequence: TGTGCCAGTACCCCCTTTAGCGGGAGGGTGTCCCATGAGCAGTTCTTC.